This T cell receptor beta chain emerged from a study of T cell changes during pregnancy in multiple sclerosis. This table comes from immunoSEQ multiplex PCR, and its TCRdb copy is limited to in-frame clones, with some not included. Here the sample spans fewer than 85,000 clones, around 93% being singletons. V lost 5 bases and J lost 3, with 8 bases in between. The CDR3 runs to 13 residues. Looked up from germline, CDR1 is SEHNR and CDR2 is FQNEAQ (reference sequence). Sequenced here: peripheral blood, sampled in the third trimester of pregnancy. The TCR sequence derives from a female donor with multiple sclerosis, enrolled in a pregnancy study. The rearrangement uses TRBV7-9 and TRBJ1-3; D not resolved. CDR3 region: CASSPSGGNTIYF. The CDR3 DNA is TGTGCCAGCAGCCCAAGCGGTGGAAACACCATATATTTT.